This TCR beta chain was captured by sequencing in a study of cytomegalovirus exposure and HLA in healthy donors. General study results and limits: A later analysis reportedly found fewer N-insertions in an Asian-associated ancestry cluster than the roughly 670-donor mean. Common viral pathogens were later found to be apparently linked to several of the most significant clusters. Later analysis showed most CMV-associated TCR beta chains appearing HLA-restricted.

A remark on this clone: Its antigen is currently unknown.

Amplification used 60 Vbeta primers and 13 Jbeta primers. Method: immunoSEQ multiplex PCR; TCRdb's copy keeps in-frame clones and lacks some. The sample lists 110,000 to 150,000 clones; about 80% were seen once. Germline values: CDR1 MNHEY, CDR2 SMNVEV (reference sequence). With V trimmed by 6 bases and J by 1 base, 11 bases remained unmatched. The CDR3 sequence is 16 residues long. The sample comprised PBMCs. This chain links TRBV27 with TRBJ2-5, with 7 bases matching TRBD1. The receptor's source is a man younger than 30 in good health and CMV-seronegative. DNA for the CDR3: TGTGCCAGCAGCCAGAGGACAGGAGCTACCCAAGAGACCCAGTACTTC. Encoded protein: CASSQRTGATQETQYF.